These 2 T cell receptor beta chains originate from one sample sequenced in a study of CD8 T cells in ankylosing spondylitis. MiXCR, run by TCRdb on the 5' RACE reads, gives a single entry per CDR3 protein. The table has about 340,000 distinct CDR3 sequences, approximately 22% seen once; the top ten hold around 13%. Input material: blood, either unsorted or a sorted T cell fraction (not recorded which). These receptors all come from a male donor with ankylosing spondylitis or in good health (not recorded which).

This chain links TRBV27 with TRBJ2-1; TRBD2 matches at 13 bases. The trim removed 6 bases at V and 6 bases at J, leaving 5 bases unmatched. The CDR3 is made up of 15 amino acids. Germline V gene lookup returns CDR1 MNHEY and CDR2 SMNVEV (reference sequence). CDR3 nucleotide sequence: TGTGCCAGCAGACCCGGGACTAGCGGGGTCAATGAGCAGTTCTTC. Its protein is CASRPGTSGVNEQFF.

CDR3 loop: CASSHSRWNTGELFF. The CDR3 nucleotides read TGTGCCAGCAGCCATTCCAGATGGAACACCGGGGAGCTGTTTTTT. The genes are TRBV3-1 and TRBJ2-2, with no clear D. The CDR3 is made up of 15 amino acids. The ends were cut back, 3 bases at V and 1 base at J, with 9 bases in the middle. Germline V CDR1 and CDR2: LGHDT, YNNKEL (reference sequence).